This section outlines one T cell receptor beta chain sequence together with its context. Only in-frame clones appear in the TCRdb table, and some are missing; sequencing was by immunoSEQ multiplex PCR. The sample includes roughly 130,000 clones, 75% to 90% of them seen just once. These data originate in a study of cytomegalovirus exposure and HLA in healthy donors. CDR1 MGHDK and CDR2 SYGVNS come from the germline V gene. The CDR3 length is 14 residues. V lost 7 bases to trimming and J lost 6 bases; unmatched junction nucleotides: 6. The source is a woman aged 18-29 years in good health and CMV-seropositive. Material for sequencing was PBMCs. The J gene is TRBJ1-4, the V gene TRBV25-1, with TRBD1 identical over 9 bases. The CDR3 region is CASIGTGLDEKLFF. CDR3 sequence (DNA): TGTGCCAGCATCGGGACAGGGCTAGATGAAAAACTGTTTTTT.